This TCR beta chain was sequenced for a study of T cell responses to AZD1222 COVID-19 vaccine. Study at large: Analyses pooled second doses at about 4 or about 12 weeks.

Notes on this clone: Its specificity is unknown.

V was pared by 6 bases and J by 0 bases, with 8 bases between. The CDR3 consists of 13 residues. The table came from immunoSEQ multiplex PCR; TCRdb's copy has only in-frame clones and leaves some out. The table includes approximately 140,000 clones, around 89% detected once. Study findings and constraints: Spike as a whole was targeted by vaccine-associated CD4 TCRs, dominant at 160-218 and 743-854. Scientists sampled the repertoires only once the peak T cell response had passed. Unmutated variant regions are reportedly targeted by nearly half of spike-specific TCRs.

The V and J genes are TRBV12-3 or TRBV12-4 and TRBJ1-1; D is undetermined. The sequence came from an adult in good health. Sample: peripheral blood, taken on day 0 of AZD1222 vaccination. DNA of the CDR3: TGTGCCAGCAGGCTAAGCATGAACACTGAAGCTTTCTTT. Amino acid sequence: CASRLSMNTEAFF.